These 31 T cell receptor beta chains share one sample of origin, sequenced in a study of long-term antiretroviral therapy in people with HIV. Investigators performed immunoSEQ version v3.0 at survey level. The method was immunoSEQ multiplex PCR; TCRdb's version includes in-frame clones alone and lacks a portion of them. The sample contains about 5,600 clones, around 80% of which appear only once. Source: unsorted PBMCs, taken 1.8 years before starting antiretroviral therapy. Receptor source: a man between 40 and 49 years old with HIV.

V and J are TRBV9 and TRBJ2-7, with 11 bases matching TRBD2. The CDR3 contains 15 residues. V was pared by 4 bases and J by 2 bases, with 5 bases of the junction left unmatched. Germline V gives CDR1 SGDLS, CDR2 YYNGEE. CDR3 loop: CASSPGLAEAYEQYF. In DNA, the CDR3 is TGTGCCAGCAGCCCGGGACTAGCGGAGGCCTACGAGCAGTACTTC.

This sequence joins TRBV27 and TRBJ2-3; weak D call: TRBD2 (6 bases). Germline V lookup: CDR1 MNHEY, CDR2 SMNVEV (reference sequence). The CDR3 totals 15 residues. The V end lost 4 bases, the J end lost 1 base, and 12 bases lay between the germline ends. CDR3 amino acids: CASSSTGLRTDTQYF. The CDR3 DNA reads as TGTGCCAGCAGTTCAACGGGACTCCGCACAGATACGCAGTATTTT.

The genes are TRBV7-8 and TRBJ2-1; 9 bases line up with TRBD2. The CDR3 covers 14 residues. Germline V lookup: CDR1 SGHVS, CDR2 FQNEAQ. Germline trimming cut 11 bases from V and 4 bases from J; bases unmatched to any gene: 9. The CDR3 protein is CASLRGGEYNEQFF. As DNA, the CDR3 is TGTGCCTCATTGCGGGGGGGGGAGTACAATGAGCAGTTCTTC.

This chain uses TRBV7-9 with TRBJ2-7, with 9 positions matching TRBD2. CDR1 and CDR2 from the germline V gene are SEHNR and FQNEAQ (reference sequence). The CDR3 consists of 14 residues. The J segment lost 5 bases and the V segment lost 5 bases, leaving 7 bases of the junction unmatched. The CDR3 here is CASSPPSGIDEQYF. CDR3 DNA sequence: TGTGCCAGCAGCCCACCTAGCGGGATTGACGAGCAGTACTTC. Full variable domain (rest looked up from reference TRBV7-9 and TRBJ2-7): DTGVSQNPRHKITKRGQNVTFRCDPISEHNRLYWYRQTLGQGPEFLTYFQNEAQLEKSRLLSDRFSAERPKGSFSTLEIQRTEQGDSAMYLCASSPPSGIDEQYFGPGTRLTVT.

In its sample, this clone was seen once. The chain recombines TRBV25-1 with TRBJ2-1; 8 nucleotides align to TRBD2. In germline, CDR1 is MGHDK, CDR2 SYGVNS. With V trimmed by 2 bases and J by 6 bases, 6 bases remained unmatched. This CDR3 region has 15 residues. The chain's CDR3 is CASSEPGLGGNEQFF. CDR3 nucleotide sequence: TGTGCCAGCAGTGAACCGGGACTAGGTGGCAATGAGCAGTTCTTC.

As to this clone: The sample carries other DNA sequences with the same CDR3. The V and J genes are TRBV4-3 and TRBJ2-3, with D uncertain. The germline V gene encodes CDR1 LGHNA and CDR2 YSLEER. V was pared by 0 bases and J by 0 bases, with 4 bases between. The CDR3 spans 14 residues. CDR3 protein: CASSQDRSTDTQYF. The CDR3 nucleotides read TGCGCCAGCAGCCAAGACCGAAGCACAGATACGCAGTATTTT.

The chain joins TRBV21-1 to TRBJ1-4; TRBD1, the table's D call, lacks a check against the DNA. TRBV21-1 counts as a pseudogene. The CDR3 consists of 14 residues. CDR3 in DNA: TGTGCCAGCAGCATTGACAGGGCAGACGAAAAACTGTTTTTT. This sequence encodes CASSIDRADEKLFF.

This chain links TRBV7-2 with TRBJ2-7; D gene ambiguous. V was pared by 5 bases and J by 2 bases, with 10 bases between. Germline V gives CDR1 SGHTA, CDR2 FQGNSA. The CDR3 loop spans 13 amino acids. The CDR3 nucleotides are TGTGCCAGCAGCCTCCTTTTTCCCTACGAGCAGTACTTC. It encodes CASSLLFPYEQYF.

The chain recombines TRBV7-3 with TRBJ2-1; tentatively, D is TRBD2 (5 bases). Germline CDR1 SGHTA, CDR2 FQGTGA. The CDR3 loop spans 13 amino acids. V lost 2 bases, J lost 13 bases, and 15 bases lay in between. The CDR3 DNA follows: TGTGCCAGCAGCTTATCCCTAGCCGGGGTTCAGTTCTTC. It yields the protein CASSLSLAGVQFF.

The rearrangement joins TRBV27 to TRBJ1-5; D gene ambiguous. This CDR3 is built from 18 residues. The V and J ends lost 2 bases and 0 bases respectively, with 17 bases between them. Germline V gene data show CDR1 as MNHEY and CDR2 as SMNVEV (reference sequence). CDR3: CASSLRWQDLYSNQPQHF. The CDR3 nucleotides are TGTGCCAGCAGTTTAAGATGGCAGGATCTTTATAGCAATCAGCCCCAGCATTTT.

The V call is TRBV5-1, the J call TRBJ2-3; tentatively, D is TRBD1 (6 bases). Between the trimmed V and J ends, which lost 4 bases and 0 bases, there was a span of 15 bases. The V gene's germline CDR1 is SGHRS and CDR2 YFSETQ. This CDR3 is built from 16 residues. The CDR3 reads CASSTGQYVSTDTQYF. CDR3 DNA sequence: TGCGCCAGCAGCACCGGACAGTATGTTAGCACAGATACGCAGTATTTT.

The chain has TRBV5-4 and TRBJ2-5, with 8 bases lining up with TRBD2. Trimming cost V 7 bases and J 0 bases; bases outside gene matches: 11. Germline CDR1 is SGHNT and CDR2 is YYREEE (reference sequence). This CDR3 has 16 amino acids. Written as DNA, the CDR3 is TGTGCCAGCGCAGACCCAGCTAGCGGGCACCAAGAGACCCAGTACTTC. Its protein is CASADPASGHQETQYF.

V gene TRBV28 combines with J gene TRBJ2-2; possible D gene TRBD2, 5 bases. CDR3 length equals 15 residues. Germline V CDR1 and CDR2: MDHEN, SYDVKM. V was cut by 6 bases and J by 1 base, with 12 bases left in between. Here the CDR3 reads CASSQIRENTGELFF. Written as DNA, the CDR3 is TGTGCCAGCAGCCAGATCCGGGAGAACACCGGGGAGCTGTTTTTT.

The rearrangement links TRBV5-1 to TRBJ2-1; 7 bases are shared with TRBD2. Trimming took 3 bases from V and 8 from J; bases not matched to a gene: 8. The CDR3 is made up of 14 amino acids. Germline-derived CDR1 and CDR2 are SGHRS and YFSETQ. Here the CDR3 DNA reads TGCGCCAGCAGCTCCCAGCGGGAACTCGATGAGCAGTTCTTC. Translation gives CASSSQRELDEQFF.

The chain uses TRBV19 and TRBJ1-5, with a possible D match to TRBD1 (5 bases). The V and J ends lost 8 bases and 5 bases respectively, with 13 bases between them. The CDR3 is made up of 13 amino acids. CDR1 and CDR2 from the germline V gene are LNHDA and SQIVND (reference sequence). The CDR3 sequence: CASEGKGDQPQHF. Here the CDR3 DNA reads TGTGCCAGTGAGGGTAAAGGGGATCAGCCCCAGCATTTT.

CDR3 DNA sequence: TGTGCCAGACAGGGACTCTCTGGGGCCAACGTCCTGACTTTC. Translating it yields CARQGLSGANVLTF. The rearrangement joins TRBV7-9 to TRBJ2-6; D is tentatively TRBD1 or TRBD2 (6 bases each). Per germline, CDR1 SEHNR and CDR2 FQNEAQ (reference sequence). This CDR3 region has 14 residues. Trimming shortened V by 9 bases and J by 0 bases, and 9 bases separated the two germline ends.

J is TRBJ1-5 and V is TRBV19, with D possibly being TRBD1 (5 bases). From germline, CDR1 is LNHDA and CDR2 SQIVND (reference sequence). This CDR3 has 12 residues. Trimming took 0 bases from V and 9 from J, leaving 6 bases between them. The CDR3 reads CASSIEGAPQHF. The DNA for the CDR3 is TGTGCCAGTAGTATAGAAGGGGCGCCCCAGCATTTT.

This chain links TRBV7-8 with TRBJ1-5; TRBD1 aligns across 9 bases. CDR1 is SGHVS, CDR2 FQNEAQ, per germline. Trimming removed 0 bases from V and 3 bases from J; junction bases left unmatched: 9. This CDR3 has 18 residues. CDR3 sequence (DNA): TGTGCCAGCAGCTTAGCCGTACAGGGGGCCGGAGTCAATCAGCCCCAGCATTTT. Protein sequence: CASSLAVQGAGVNQPQHF.

This chain uses TRBV6-1 with TRBJ1-2; D is perhaps TRBD1 (6 bases). This CDR3 contains 13 residues. Trimming took 8 bases from V and 8 from J, leaving 18 bases between them. Germline CDR1 reads MNHNS; CDR2 reads SASEGT. The CDR3 is CASRGQELFGYTF. In DNA, the CDR3 is TGTGCCAGCCGGGGGCAGGAGCTTTTCGGCTACACCTTC.

Comment on this clone: Other DNA sequences of this sample code for an identical CDR3. This chain joins TRBV4-3 and TRBJ1-5; D not resolved. Trimming cost V 0 bases and J 3 bases, with 9 bases left between them. The CDR3 is made up of 15 amino acids. CDR1 and CDR2 (germline): LGHNA, YSLEER. The CDR3 region has the DNA TGCGCCAGCAGCCAAGACCGACAAGACAATCAGCCCCAGCATTTT. It codes for CASSQDRQDNQPQHF.

The chain joins TRBV27 to TRBJ2-1, with 7 nucleotides matching TRBD2. The V gene's germline CDR1 is MNHEY and CDR2 SMNVEV (reference sequence). CDR3 length equals 18 residues. After removal of 2 bases from V and 7 bases from J, the junction contained 17 bases not matched to a gene. The CDR3 sequence: CASSLLFAGEVRWNEQFF. The CDR3 region has the DNA TGTGCCAGCAGTTTACTCTTTGCGGGAGAGGTACGGTGGAATGAGCAGTTCTTC.

V and J are TRBV2 and TRBJ1-3, with TRBD1 matching 7 bases. Germline loops: CDR1 SNHLY, CDR2 FYNNEI. V lost 6 bases, J lost 2 bases, and 4 bases stayed unmatched. This CDR3 region has 14 residues. In DNA form, the CDR3 reads TGTGCCAGCAGCGGACAGGTCCCTGGAAACACCATATATTTT. Residues: CASSGQVPGNTIYF. Full variable domain (missing parts from reference TRBV2 and TRBJ1-3): EPEVTQTPSHQVTQMGQEVILRCVPISNHLYFYWYRQILGQKVEFLVSFYNNEISEKSEIFDDQFSVERPDGSNFTLKIRSTKLEDSAMYFCASSGQVPGNTIYFGEGSWLTVV.

The V call is TRBV19, the J call TRBJ1-1, with D maybe TRBD1 (6 bases). Trimming stripped 7 bases from V and 8 bases from J, with 11 bases between. Germline loops: CDR1 LNHDA, CDR2 SQIVND (reference sequence). CDR3 length equals 11 residues. CDR3 nucleotides: TGTGCCAGTATCCTCGGGACAGAAGCTTTCTTT. Its translation is CASILGTEAFF. Full variable domain (remainder filled in from reference TRBV19 and TRBJ1-1): DGGITQSPKYLFRKEGQNVTLSCEQNLNHDAMYWYRQDPGQGLRLIYYSQIVNDFQKGDIAEGYSVSREKKESFPLTVTSAQKNPTAFYLCASILGTEAFFGQGTRLTVV.

The chain is built from TRBV7-8 and TRBJ2-2; TRBD2 agrees at 9 bases. Germline CDR1 and CDR2: SGHVS and FQNEAQ. The CDR3 contains 17 residues. After removal of 5 bases from V and 6 bases from J, the junction contained 13 bases not matched to a gene. CDR3 coding DNA: TGTGCCAGCAGCCCCCTCCCAGGCGGGAGGGTTGCCGGGGAGCTGTTTTTT. The encoded protein is CASSPLPGGRVAGELFF.

The rearrangement links TRBV4-3 to TRBJ1-2; D perhaps matches TRBD1 (6 bases). The CDR3 totals 17 residues. The germline V and J ends were trimmed by 0 bases and 8 bases, with 22 bases remaining between them. The germline gives CDR1 LGHNA, CDR2 YSLEER. CDR3 in DNA: TGCGCCAGCAGCCAAGATCGATGGGCCGCAGGGGTCGACGGCTACACCTTC. Amino acid sequence: CASSQDRWAAGVDGYTF.

This clone has just one count. The chain carries TRBV5-6 and TRBJ1-2; 7 bases fit TRBD1. Germline V lookup: CDR1 SGHDT, CDR2 YYEEEE. The CDR3 extends over 15 amino acids. The ends lost 4 bases at V and 1 base at J; junction bases unmatched: 7. CDR3 nucleotides: TGTGCCAGCAGCGGACGGGACAGCTTTAACTATGGCTACACCTTC. It is translated as CASSGRDSFNYGYTF.

Only a few counts were recorded for this clone. The chain is built from TRBV11-2 and TRBJ2-1; 7 nucleotides match TRBD1. The germline V gene has CDR1 SGHAT and CDR2 FQNNGV. The trim removed 8 bases at V and 1 base at J, leaving 8 bases unmatched. CDR3 length: 15 residues. The DNA for the CDR3 is TGTGCCAGCTTAACAGGGGTGGGGTCCTACAATGAGCAGTTCTTC. This translates into CASLTGVGSYNEQFF.

This chain connects TRBV7-8 to TRBJ2-7; D is uncertain. Per the germline V gene, CDR1 is SGHVS and CDR2 is FQNEAQ. The CDR3 contains 12 residues. Trimming shortened V by 4 bases and J by 6 bases, and 10 bases separated the two germline ends. Written as DNA, the CDR3 is TGTGCCAGCAGCTCCTATCTCAGCGAGCAGTACTTC. Its translation is CASSSYLSEQYF. The whole variable domain, filled in from reference TRBV7-8 and TRBJ2-7, reads GAGVSQSPRYKVAKRGQDVALRCDPISGHVSLFWYQQALGQGPEFLTYFQNEAQLDKSGLPSDRFFAERPEGSVSTLKIQRTQQEDSAVYLCASSSYLSEQYFGPGTRLTVT.

CDR3 sequence: CASSFKNGLAGESGQYF. The CDR3 DNA reads TGTGCCAGCAGCTTCAAAAACGGACTAGCGGGAGAGTCCGGGCAGTACTTC. This sequence joins TRBV5-6 and TRBJ2-7; 13 bases map to TRBD2. CDR3 length: 17 residues. V lost 2 bases to trimming and J lost 9 bases; unmatched junction nucleotides: 14. The germline gives CDR1 SGHDT, CDR2 YYEEEE.

This clone has a single count. V is TRBV9 and J is TRBJ2-7; maybe TRBD1 (5 bases). Trimming removed 6 bases from V and 5 bases from J, with 24 bases in between. The CDR3 contains 16 residues. CDR1 SGDLS and CDR2 YYNGEE come from the germline V gene. The CDR3 loop is CASTAHDRPLGNEQYF. CDR3 nucleotide sequence: TGTGCCAGCACCGCCCACGACAGACCGTTAGGGAACGAGCAGTACTTC.

The chain links TRBV4-2 to TRBJ2-1; the D gene is possibly TRBD1 (5 bases). This CDR3 spans 13 amino acids. In germline, CDR1 is LGHNA, CDR2 YNFKEQ. Between the trimmed V and J ends, which lost 1 base and 10 bases, there was a span of 11 bases. CDR3 nucleotide sequence: TGTGCCAGCAGCCAAGGACAGTCACACGAGCAGTTCTTC. As protein: CASSQGQSHEQFF.